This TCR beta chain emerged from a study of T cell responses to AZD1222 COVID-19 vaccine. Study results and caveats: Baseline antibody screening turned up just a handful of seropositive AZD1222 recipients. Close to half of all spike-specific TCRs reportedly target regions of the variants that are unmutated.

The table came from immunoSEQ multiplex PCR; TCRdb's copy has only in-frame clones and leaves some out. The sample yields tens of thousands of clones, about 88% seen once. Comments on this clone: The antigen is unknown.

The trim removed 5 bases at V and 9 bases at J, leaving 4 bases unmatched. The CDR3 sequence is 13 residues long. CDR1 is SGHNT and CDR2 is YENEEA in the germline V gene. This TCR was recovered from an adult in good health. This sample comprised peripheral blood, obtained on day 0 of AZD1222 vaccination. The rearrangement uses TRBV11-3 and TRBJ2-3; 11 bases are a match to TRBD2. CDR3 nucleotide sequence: TGTGCCAGCAGCGGGGGACTAGCGGCAACGCAGTATTTT. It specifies CASSGGLAATQYF. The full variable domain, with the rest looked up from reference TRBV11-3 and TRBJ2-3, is EAGVVQSPRYKIIEKKQPVAFWCNPISGHNTLYWYLQNLGQGPELLIRYENEEAVDDSQLPKDRFSAERLKGVDSTLKIQPAELGDSAVYLCASSGGLAATQYFGPGTRLTVL.